The next 12 T cell receptor beta chains were all read from a single sample in a study of blood T cells in healthy people across ages. A second PCR of about 7 to 12 cycles used a sample-barcoded 5' primer and a J-beta primer mix. Via MiXCR, TCRdb re-called the 5' RACE reads, giving one row per CDR3 protein. The top ten clones hold 15% of a sample with 710,000 or so distinct CDR3 sequences, about 34% of them seen once. Source material: blood. These TCRs come from an elderly woman in good health.

This clonotype came up a few times. This chain uses TRBV6-2 or TRBV6-3 with TRBJ1-2; 8 nucleotides match TRBD1. Germline lookup yields CDR1 MNHEY and CDR2 SVGEGT. CDR3 length equals 15 residues. J lost 8 bases, V lost 4 bases, and 12 bases had no gene match. Here the CDR3 reads CASSLWVTGQGGYTF. CDR3 coding DNA: TGTGCCAGCAGTTTGTGGGTGACCGGACAGGGCGGCTACACCTTC.

In regard to this clonotype: A clone one base away is much larger, so this may be a read error. This chain connects TRBV27 to TRBJ2-5; D possibly corresponds to TRBD2 (7 bases). V shed 6 bases and J shed 11 bases, with 31 bases lying between them. Germline V gene sequence: CDR1 MNHEY, CDR2 SMNVEV (reference sequence). The CDR3 is 17 residues long. The CDR3 loop is CASRLQSTGGPYNEQYF. For the CDR3, the DNA is TGTGCCAGCAGACTTCAGTCAACCGGGGGGCCTTACAATGAGCAGTACTTC.

The V and J genes are TRBV7-2 and TRBJ2-7; 8 nucleotides agree with TRBD2. The CDR3 length is 15 residues. After removal of 5 bases from V and 4 bases from J, the junction contained 10 bases not matched to a gene. Germline V gene data show CDR1 as SGHTA and CDR2 as FQGNSA. CDR3 region: CASSPWWTSLYEQYF. As DNA, the CDR3 is TGTGCCAGCAGCCCCTGGTGGACTAGCTTGTACGAGCAGTACTTC.

V gene TRBV7-6 combines with J gene TRBJ2-5; D gene ambiguous. This CDR3 spans 12 amino acids. Germline V gene sequence: CDR1 SGHVS, CDR2 FNYEAQ. V was trimmed by 5 bases and J by 5 bases, leaving 9 bases between them. The CDR3 nucleotides read TGTGCCAGCAGCCAAAAATTGGAGACCCAGTACTTC. Encoded protein: CASSQKLETQYF.

Only a few counts were recorded for this clonotype. This chain joins TRBV6-1 and TRBJ1-1, with 8 bases aligning to TRBD1. This CDR3 has 17 residues. V lost 6 bases to trimming and J lost 5 bases; unmatched junction nucleotides: 17. Germline values: CDR1 MNHNS, CDR2 SASEGT. The CDR3 coding sequence is TGTGCCAGCAGCTCCTACCAGCGGGGTACAGGGGGGACTGAAGCTTTCTTT. Translated, it gives CASSSYQRGTGGTEAFF.

This clonotype was detected a few times. This chain uses TRBV27 with TRBJ2-7, with D possibly TRBD1 on 5 matching bases. This CDR3 has 12 residues. Trimming left V 6 bases short and J 5 bases short, with 11 bases between. Germline V gives CDR1 MNHEY, CDR2 SMNVEV (reference sequence). In nucleotides, the CDR3 is TGTGCCAGCAGACAGGCAGCACACGAGCAGTACTTC. Protein: CASRQAAHEQYF.

The chain joins TRBV5-6 to TRBJ2-1; D perhaps matches TRBD1 (5 bases). Germline V CDR1 and CDR2: SGHDT, YYEEEE. CDR3 size: 14 residues. V dropped 5 bases and J dropped 13 bases, with 22 bases sitting between them. CDR3 in DNA: TGTGCCAGCAGTTTCGGACACCTCCAAGAGACCCAGTTCTTC. This gives the protein CASSFGHLQETQFF.

The rearrangement links TRBV5-1 to TRBJ2-7, with D perhaps assigned TRBD1 or TRBD2 (5 bases each). CDR1 SGHRS and CDR2 YFSETQ come from the germline V gene. CDR3 size: 15 residues. V lost 5 bases, J lost 7 bases, and 22 bases lay in between. The CDR3 sequence is CASREGTPPYNEQYF. In nucleotides, the CDR3 is TGCGCCAGCAGGGAAGGGACGCCGCCGTACAATGAGCAGTACTTC.

Note on this clonotype: A much bigger clone sits one base away, suggesting this may be a read error. The chain is built from TRBV7-3 and TRBJ1-2, with 7 bases matching TRBD1. The V gene end was trimmed by 1 base and the J gene end by 6 bases; junction bases not matched to a gene: 11. In germline, CDR1 is SGHTA, CDR2 FQGTGA. The CDR3 sequence is 16 residues long. For the CDR3, the DNA is TGTGCCAGCAGCTTAAATCCCCGGACAGGCGGGCATGGCTACACCTTC. Its protein is CASSLNPRTGGHGYTF.

This clonotype has ten or more counts. The gene calls are TRBV6-5 and TRBJ2-1; D is unresolved. CDR3 length: 13 residues. Germline CDR1 and CDR2: MNHEY and SVGAGI. Deletions cut 6 bases from V and 4 bases from J, with 10 bases between. In nucleotides, the CDR3 is TGTGCCAGCAGATCTGACGGATACAATGAGCAGTTCTTC. Amino acids: CASRSDGYNEQFF.

This clonotype has just a few counts. The V and J genes are TRBV30 and TRBJ1-2, with D possibly matching TRBD1 (5 bases). CDR3 length: 14 residues. Germline CDR1 GTSNPN, CDR2 SVGIG (reference sequence). V lost 3 bases to trimming and J lost 0 bases, with 11 bases between them. The CDR3 DNA reads as TGTGCCTGGAGAAACCGGGGCCCTAACTATGGCTACACCTTC. It encodes CAWRNRGPNYGYTF.

Note on this clonotype: A read error may explain this, as a much larger clone is one base away. The CDR3 DNA is TGTGCCACCAGCAGAGATCGGGACGCCGTCTACGGGCAGTACTTC. Translating gives CATSRDRDAVYGQYF. The chain is built from TRBV15 and TRBJ2-5; D is perhaps TRBD1 or TRBD2 (5 bases each). The ends were cut back, 0 bases at V and 11 bases at J, with 19 bases in the middle. There are 15 residues in the CDR3. Germline-derived CDR1 and CDR2 are LNHNV and YYDKDF (reference sequence).